The next 18 T cell receptor beta chains were all read from a single sample in a study of neurological immune-mediated disorders. TCRdb reprocessed the 5' RACE reads with MiXCR, giving one entry per CDR3 protein. The sample has tens of thousands of distinct CDR3 sequences; around 3.3% are singletons. Specimen: PBMCs. These receptors were collected from a man in his forties with multiple sclerosis.

This clonotype has at least ten counts. The gene calls are TRBV14 and TRBJ1-1; D remains ambiguous. Per germline, CDR1 SGHDN and CDR2 FVKESK. CDR3 length: 13 amino acids. Trimming left V 1 base short and J 6 bases short, with 9 bases between. The CDR3: CASSQVRLSEAFF. The CDR3 region has the DNA TGTGCCAGCAGCCAAGTGAGGTTGTCTGAAGCTTTCTTT.

This clonotype was observed many times. The chain recombines TRBV9 with TRBJ2-1, with a possible D match to TRBD1 (7 bases). V was clipped by 3 bases and J by 7 bases, with 20 bases between them. CDR3 length equals 16 residues. Germline CDR1 reads SGDLS; CDR2 reads YYNGEE. CDR3 nucleotide sequence: TGTGCCAGCAGCGCCCACGGGGGCAGGGGGTCGAATGAGCAGTTCTTC. It specifies CASSAHGGRGSNEQFF.

The sample holds many counts of this clonotype. The chain is built from TRBV14 and TRBJ2-3; D gene uncertain. The CDR3 has 13 residues. CDR1 and CDR2 (germline): SGHDN, FVKESK. V lost 3 bases, J lost 1 base, and 5 bases lay in between. This CDR3 reads CASSQSGTDTQYF. CDR3 in DNA: TGTGCCAGCAGCCAGTCGGGCACAGATACGCAGTATTTT.

At least ten counts were recorded for this clonotype. This chain connects TRBV5-1 to TRBJ2-7; TRBD2 might be the D (6 bases). V lost 0 bases to trimming and J lost 7 bases, with 8 bases between them. CDR1 and CDR2 (germline): SGHRS, YFSETQ. CDR3 size: 12 residues. The CDR3 nucleotides are TGCGCCAGCAGCTTGGCGGCGGGGGAGCAGTACTTC. Its protein product is CASSLAAGEQYF.

In its sample, this clonotype was seen many times. The final CDR3 position lacks the conserved phenylalanine or tryptophan, pointing to a likely read error. This chain links TRBV20-1 with TRBJ1-1, with a possible D match to TRBD1 (5 bases). Trimming took 6 bases from V and 4 from J, leaving 12 bases between them. The germline gives CDR1 DFQATT, CDR2 SNEGSKA (reference sequence). CDR3 length: 12 residues. The CDR3 protein is CSANRGVTEAFN. In nucleotides, the CDR3 is TGCAGTGCCAACCGGGGGGTCACTGAAGCTTTCAAT.

This clonotype has ten or more counts. This chain links TRBV5-1 with TRBJ2-3, with a weak D call TRBD2 (5 bases). V was clipped by 2 bases and J by 4 bases, with 23 bases between them. Looked up from germline, CDR1 is SGHRS and CDR2 is YFSETQ. This CDR3 spans 18 amino acids. CDR3 amino acids: CASSFLASGLSGADTQYF. The CDR3 DNA sequence: TGCGCCAGCAGCTTCCTAGCATCCGGACTCTCAGGAGCAGATACGCAGTATTTT.

The chain carries TRBV7-9 and TRBJ1-2, with a tentative D call TRBD1 (6 bases). Deletions cut 2 bases from V and 4 bases from J, with 14 bases between. This CDR3 contains 15 residues. Germline V lookup: CDR1 SEHNR, CDR2 FQNEAQ (reference sequence). CDR3 nucleotides: TGTGCCAGCAGCTTATCTTCAGGGGTAGGCTATGGCTACACCTTC. This codes for CASSLSSGVGYGYTF. The variable domain in full, completed from reference TRBV7-9 and TRBJ1-2, reads DTGVSQNPRHKITKRGQNVTFRCDPISEHNRLYWYRQTLGQGPEFLTYFQNEAQLEKSRLLSDRFSAERPKGSFSTLEIQRTEQGDSAMYLCASSLSSGVGYGYTFGSGTRLTVV.

The sample holds many counts of this clonotype. The chain is built from TRBV20-1 and TRBJ1-1; 9 bases are shared with TRBD1. The germline gives CDR1 DFQATT, CDR2 SNEGSKA (reference sequence). This CDR3 is built from 13 residues. The J segment lost 4 bases and the V segment lost 3 bases, leaving 3 bases of the junction unmatched. Here the CDR3 reads CSASGTGSTEAFF. CDR3 nucleotide sequence: TGCAGTGCTAGCGGGACAGGGAGCACTGAAGCTTTCTTT.

In regard to this clonotype: This may be a read error: a much more frequent sequence differs by one nucleotide. The chain is built from TRBV5-1 and TRBJ2-6; TRBD1 matches 10 bases. From germline, CDR1 is SGHRS and CDR2 YFSETQ. CDR3 size: 15 residues. The CDR3 region is CASSLEGTGAKVLTF. The CDR3 bases are TGCGCCAGCAGCCTCGAAGGGACAGGGGCCAAAGTCCTGACTTTC.

This clonotype was picked up many times. A read error may produce the germline difference seen at one junction end. This chain uses TRBV7-8 with TRBJ2-1; no clear D. Germline CDR1 is SGHVS and CDR2 is FQNEAQ. This CDR3 spans 14 amino acids. Here the CDR3 DNA reads TGTGCCAGCAGCTTATCATCCTCCCACAATGAGCAGTTCTTC. It yields the protein CASSLSSSHNEQFF.

This clonotype showed up just a few times. V usage is TRBV2 and J usage is TRBJ2-2, with TRBD2 identical over 8 bases. CDR1 and CDR2 (germline): SNHLY, FYNNEI. The V gene end was trimmed by 10 bases and the J gene end by 10 bases; junction bases not matched to a gene: 26. This CDR3 is built from 18 residues. The chain's CDR3 is CAITPPGLVGGRGAELFF. In DNA, the CDR3 is TGTGCCATTACGCCCCCGGGACTAGTGGGAGGTCGCGGCGCGGAGCTGTTTTTT.

This clonotype was detected many times. The V and J genes are TRBV5-1 and TRBJ2-7; D is perhaps TRBD2 (5 bases). Looked up from germline, CDR1 is SGHRS and CDR2 is YFSETQ. The CDR3 consists of 14 residues. V was trimmed by 1 base and J by 7 bases, leaving 15 bases between them. The CDR3 sequence: CASSLTRGKEEQYF. The CDR3 bases are TGCGCCAGCAGCTTGACCCGGGGTAAAGAAGAGCAGTACTTC.

This clonotype was counted ten times or more. The V and J genes are TRBV18 and TRBJ2-3; D gene unclear. V lost 1 base, J lost 5 bases, and 4 bases lay in between. This CDR3 spans 12 amino acids. The germline V gene encodes CDR1 KGHSH and CDR2 LQKENI. The CDR3 nucleotides are TGTGCCAGCTCACCACAGGGAGATACGCAGTATTTT. It translates to CASSPQGDTQYF.

This clonotype was detected many times. The J gene is TRBJ2-7, the V gene TRBV5-5; 8 bases fit TRBD1. Per germline, CDR1 SGHKS and CDR2 YYEKEE (reference sequence). Trimming took 0 bases from V and 3 from J; bases not matched to a gene: 5. This CDR3 region has 15 residues. The CDR3 is CASSLVLDRVYEQYF. DNA of the CDR3: TGTGCCAGCAGCTTGGTATTGGACAGGGTCTACGAGCAGTACTTC. Filled out from reference TRBV5-5 and TRBJ2-7, the complete variable domain reads DAGVTQSPTHLIKTRGQQVTLRCSPISGHKSVSWYQQVLGQGPQFIFQYYEKEERGRGNFPDRFSARQFPNYSSELNVNALLLGDSALYLCASSLVLDRVYEQYFGPGTRLTVT.

In this sample, this clonotype turned up many times. V usage is TRBV3-1 and J usage is TRBJ2-7; weak D call: TRBD1 (6 bases). Germline V lookup: CDR1 LGHDT, CDR2 YNNKEL (reference sequence). The CDR3 consists of 14 residues. Trimming cost V 4 bases and J 7 bases, with 17 bases left between them. The CDR3 reads CASSLFQGKWEQYF. CDR3 nucleotides: TGTGCCAGCAGCCTCTTCCAGGGGAAATGGGAGCAGTACTTC.

This clonotype has ten or more counts. The rearrangement links TRBV7-2 to TRBJ2-3; D is possibly TRBD1 (5 bases). Trimming shortened V by 7 bases and J by 2 bases, and 16 bases separated the two germline ends. There are 15 residues in the CDR3. CDR1 SGHTA and CDR2 FQGNSA come from the germline V gene. For the CDR3, the DNA is TGTGCCAGCACTCTAACAGGCTCCCACACAGATACGCAGTATTTT. Encoded protein: CASTLTGSHTDTQYF.

This clonotype occurred a few times. A single base separates this from a much larger clone, so it may be a read error. The chain is built from TRBV7-9 and TRBJ1-5, with a weak D call TRBD1 (6 bases). The CDR3 spans 14 residues. Per the germline V gene, CDR1 is SEHNR and CDR2 is FQNEAQ (reference sequence). CDR3 sequence reads: CASATSTGNQPQNF. In DNA form, the CDR3 reads TGTGCCAGCGCTACAAGTACAGGGAATCAGCCCCAGAATTTT.

In this sample, this clonotype turned up many times. The chain couples TRBV27 to TRBJ1-1; TRBD1 matches at 11 bases. This CDR3 comprises 15 residues. The trim removed 6 bases at V and 5 bases at J, leaving 8 bases unmatched. CDR1 and CDR2 from the germline V gene are MNHEY and SMNVEV (reference sequence). The CDR3, as DNA: TGTGCCAGCAGCTCGTGGACAGGGGGCCGAACTGAAGCTTTCTTT. Translation gives CASSSWTGGRTEAFF.